The 14 T cell receptor beta chains given below trace back to one sample, sequenced in a study of blood T cell repertoires in COVID-19. The data were produced by immunoSEQ multiplex PCR, yet TCRdb's version contains in-frame clones alone and is incomplete. The table records nearly 350,000 clones, 83% of them present only once. Material: peripheral blood. Every receptor here comes from a man younger than 40 with active or convalescent COVID-19.

CDR3 sequence reads: CASTIVAGGAGELFF. DNA of the CDR3: TGTGCCAGCACCATTGTAGCGGGAGGTGCCGGGGAGCTGTTTTTT. V is TRBV7-9 and J is TRBJ2-2; TRBD2 aligns across 10 bases. The V and J ends lost 7 bases and 6 bases, in that order; junction bases with no gene match: 8. CDR3 length: 15 amino acids. CDR1 SEHNR and CDR2 FQNEAQ come from the germline V gene (reference sequence).

The chain employs TRBV19 and TRBJ1-1, with no clear D. Germline V gene lookup returns CDR1 LNHDA and CDR2 SQIVND (reference sequence). This CDR3 region has 13 residues. V was pared by 3 bases and J by 1 base, with 6 bases between. In DNA form, the CDR3 reads TGTGCCAGTAGTATCTCGGGGAACACTGAAGCTTTCTTT. Translating gives CASSISGNTEAFF.

The rearrangement uses TRBV28 and TRBJ2-7; the D gene is possibly TRBD2 (5 bases). The CDR3 extends over 12 amino acids. Trimming removed 2 bases from V and 6 bases from J, with 8 bases in between. Germline CDR1 and CDR2: MDHEN and SYDVKM. The CDR3 nucleotides are TGTGCCAGCAGTTTAGGACTTCCCGAGCAGTACTTC. It specifies CASSLGLPEQYF.

The CDR3 loop is CASGRFTGELFF. CDR3 nucleotides: TGTGCAAGCGGGAGGTTCACCGGGGAGCTGTTTTTT. The chain uses TRBV12-2 and TRBJ2-2; TRBD2 reflects the table's D call only, with no check against the DNA. TRBV12-2 has pseudogene status. This CDR3 has 12 residues.

This chain joins TRBV27 and TRBJ1-3, with 10 bases lining up with TRBD1. From germline, CDR1 is MNHEY and CDR2 SMNVEV (reference sequence). The CDR3 runs to 15 residues. With 6 bases clipped from V and 7 bases from J, the junction kept 9 bases outside the gene matches. The chain's CDR3 is CASRSGDRGWNTIYF. The CDR3 DNA is TGTGCCAGCAGGTCAGGGGACAGGGGCTGGAACACCATATATTTT.

This clone was observed a single time. This chain uses TRBV3-1 (or the pseudogene TRBV3-2) with TRBJ1-2; TRBD1 might be the D (5 bases). Germline CDR1 LGHDT, CDR2 YNNKEL (reference sequence). V was pared by 1 base and J by 7 bases, with 13 bases between. This CDR3 is 14 amino acids long. The CDR3 is CASSQAGREGGYTF. CDR3 coding DNA: TGTGCCAGCAGCCAAGCAGGCAGGGAAGGTGGCTACACCTTC.

The chain links TRBV7-3 to TRBJ2-7; D is ambiguous. Trimming shortened V by 0 bases and J by 2 bases, and 8 bases separated the two germline ends. The CDR3 runs to 14 residues. Germline V gives CDR1 SGHTA, CDR2 FQGTGA. The CDR3 DNA reads as TGTGCCAGCAGCTTAACGGGTGGAGCCTACGAGCAGTACTTC. Its translation: CASSLTGGAYEQYF.

The rearrangement uses TRBV5-5 and TRBJ1-1; D is ambiguous. This CDR3 has 14 amino acids. Trimming left V 4 bases short and J 1 base short, with 11 bases between. CDR1 is SGHKS, CDR2 YYEKEE, per germline (reference sequence). CDR3 bases: TGTGCCAGCAGCCGAGGGCAGCCGAACACTGAAGCTTTCTTT. Protein product: CASSRGQPNTEAFF.

A word on this clone: Other DNA sequences from this sample encode an identical CDR3 as well. The chain carries TRBV18 and TRBJ2-2; D remains unclear. The germline CDR1 and CDR2 sequences are KGHSH and LQKENI. Deletions cut 3 bases from V and 6 bases from J, with 5 bases between. The CDR3 has 12 residues. In DNA, the CDR3 is TGTGCCAGCTCACCTTCCTCCGGGGAGCTGTTTTTT. Its protein is CASSPSSGELFF.

This chain uses TRBV7-8 with TRBJ2-7; TRBD1 is a possible D gene (5 bases). Trimming removed 3 bases at V and 1 base at J, with 10 bases between. Germline CDR1 is SGHVS and CDR2 is FQNEAQ. CDR3 length: 14 amino acids. CDR3 in amino acids: CASSFRRGSYEQYF. The CDR3 region has the DNA TGTGCCAGCAGCTTTCGAAGGGGATCCTACGAGCAGTACTTC.

As regards this clone: Different DNA sequences within this sample yield the same CDR3. CDR3 DNA sequence: TGCAGCGTTGAAGGAGGGACAGCACAAGAGACCCAGTACTTC. Its translation is CSVEGGTAQETQYF. This chain joins TRBV29-1 and TRBJ2-5; 7 bases line up with TRBD1. The CDR3 is 14 amino acids. Germline trimming cut 1 base from V and 2 bases from J; bases unmatched to any gene: 4. Germline V gene data show CDR1 as SQVTM and CDR2 as ANQGSEA.

This rearrangement joins TRBV5-1 to TRBJ2-5; maybe TRBD2 (6 bases). Germline lookup yields CDR1 SGHRS and CDR2 YFSETQ. Deletions cut 3 bases from V and 5 bases from J, with 14 bases between. The CDR3 consists of 14 residues. CDR3 sequence reads: CASSSLVGRETQYF. DNA of the CDR3: TGCGCCAGCAGCTCGCTCGTGGGGAGGGAGACCCAGTACTTC. The variable domain in full, completed from reference TRBV5-1 and TRBJ2-5, reads KAGVTQTPRYLIKTRGQQVTLSCSPISGHRSVSWYQQTPGQGLQFLFEYFSETQRNKGNFPGRFSGRQFSNSRSEMNVSTLELGDSALYLCASSSLVGRETQYFGPGTRLLVL.

This clone was seen only a few times. The chain employs TRBV5-1 and TRBJ1-2, with D maybe TRBD1 (5 bases). Per germline, CDR1 SGHRS and CDR2 YFSETQ. V was shortened by 0 bases and J by 0 bases, with 9 bases between the two germline ends. The CDR3 contains 15 residues. CDR3 sequence reads: CASSLAGGANYGYTF. The CDR3 DNA sequence: TGCGCCAGCAGCTTGGCCGGGGGTGCTAACTATGGCTACACCTTC.

This chain joins TRBV7-2 and TRBJ2-7; D gene unclear. V lost 1 base, J lost 3 bases, and 10 bases lay in between. The CDR3 runs to 14 residues. Germline lookup yields CDR1 SGHTA and CDR2 FQGNSA. Here the CDR3 reads CASSLDLNIYEQYF. The DNA for the CDR3 is TGTGCCAGCAGCTTAGATCTTAACATCTACGAGCAGTACTTC.